This section outlines one TCR beta chain sequence together with its context. Its antigen is undetermined. CDR1 is SGHRS, CDR2 YFSETQ, per germline. This CDR3 spans 16 amino acids. Samples each yielded cDNA through eight separate reactions. Addition of UMIs with a 6-nucleotide sample barcode was achieved by template switching. TCRdb reprocessed the 5' RACE reads, with one entry per CDR3 protein and no DNA. Here the sample table reports more than 110,000 distinct CDR3 sequences. This sample was taken from a study of monozygotic twins with inflammatory bowel disease. Regarding the study as a whole: T cell subtypes that differed could not be told apart.

Sequencing was done on a sample of blood. This sequence was found in a human donor with ulcerative colitis or Crohn's disease, or a healthy co-twin of an affected twin (not recorded which). V is TRBV5-1 and J is TRBJ1-4; there is no DNA to check the TCRdb D call of TRBD1. CDR3 sequence: CASSLQGDPTNEKLFF. Drawing the rest from reference TRBV5-1 and TRBJ1-4, the complete variable domain is KAGVTQTPRYLIKTRGQQVTLSCSPISGHRSVSWYQQTPGQGLQFLFEYFSETQRNKGNFPGRFSGRQFSNSRSEMNVSTLELGDSALYLCASSLQGDPTNEKLFFGSGTQLSVL.